The 5 T cell receptor beta chains below all came from one sample that was sequenced in a study of T cells in women clearing cervical HPV infection. Profiling relied on immunoSEQ multiplex PCR, and the TCRdb table lists in-frame clones only, not all of them. Here the sample table reports approximately 35,000 clones. The specimen was blood buffy coat. The receptors here all came from a woman between 18 and 70 years old with a cervical HPV16 infection that either progressed to CIN3+ or cleared (not recorded which).

About this clone itself: The CDR3 end is not reached by the read, which stops 3 residues before it; the germline J gene fills it in. This sequence joins TRBV19 and TRBJ1-1; 7 bases agree with TRBD1. V shed 7 bases and J 0 bases; nucleotides not matched to a gene: 14. This CDR3 region has 17 residues. In germline, CDR1 is LNHDA, CDR2 SQIVND (reference sequence). CDR3 sequence: CASTVYGTATMNTEAFF. The CDR3 bases that were read are TGTGCCAGTACCGTCTACGGGACAGCGACAATGAACACTGAA.

A remark on this clone: Read sequence stops 3 residues before the CDR3 end, and the germline J gene provides the missing end. This chain uses TRBV7-9 with TRBJ1-6; D is unclear. CDR1 and CDR2 (germline): SEHNR, FQNEAQ (reference sequence). Between the trimmed V and J ends, which lost 5 bases and 10 bases, there was a span of 15 bases. The CDR3 length is 14 residues. Incomplete CDR3 DNA: TGTGCCAGCAGCCCCGACGGGTCGGGGTCACCC. Protein product: CASSPDGSGSP. The full CDR3 reads CASSPDGSGSPLHF. Complete variable domain (other parts from reference TRBV7-9 and TRBJ1-6): DTGVSQNPRHKITKRGQNVTFRCDPISEHNRLYWYRQTLGQGPEFLTYFQNEAQLEKSRLLSDRFSAERPKGSFSTLEIQRTEQGDSAMYLCASSPDGSGSPLHFGNGTRLTVT.

Turning to this clone: The CDR3 end falls 3 residues outside the read, so it is completed with the germline J gene. V and J are TRBV14 and TRBJ1-2; D is possibly TRBD1 (5 bases). Germline loops: CDR1 SGHDN, CDR2 FVKESK. The CDR3 is made up of 15 amino acids. V was shortened by 4 bases and J by 4 bases, with 16 bases between the two germline ends. Partial CDR3 DNA: TGTGCCAGCAGCCGGGACCGGGGGTTGGCCTATGGC. Translation: CASSRDRGLAYG. The entire CDR3 is CASSRDRGLAYGYTF.

As regards this clone: The read finishes 3 residues shy of the CDR3 end, and the germline J gene is used to complete it. This chain connects TRBV30 to TRBJ1-4; 7 positions agree with TRBD1. Trimming took 1 base from V and 4 from J; bases not matched to a gene: 3. This CDR3 is 14 amino acids long. Germline V gene sequence: CDR1 GTSNPN, CDR2 SVGIG (reference sequence). Here the CDR3 reads CAWSGTGRNEKLFF. The CDR3 bases that were read are TGTGCCTGGAGTGGGACAGGCCGTAATGAAAAA.

Comment on this clone: The read stops 3 residues short of the end of the CDR3; the missing end is completed from the germline J gene. This chain joins TRBV18 and TRBJ1-1, with D tentatively TRBD1 (6 bases). This CDR3 comprises 17 residues. In germline, CDR1 is KGHSH, CDR2 LQKENI. The CDR3 region is CASSPSLGGLSLNEAFF. The CDR3 bases that were read are TGTGCCAGCTCACCATCCCTCGGGGGGCTATCGCTCAATGAG.